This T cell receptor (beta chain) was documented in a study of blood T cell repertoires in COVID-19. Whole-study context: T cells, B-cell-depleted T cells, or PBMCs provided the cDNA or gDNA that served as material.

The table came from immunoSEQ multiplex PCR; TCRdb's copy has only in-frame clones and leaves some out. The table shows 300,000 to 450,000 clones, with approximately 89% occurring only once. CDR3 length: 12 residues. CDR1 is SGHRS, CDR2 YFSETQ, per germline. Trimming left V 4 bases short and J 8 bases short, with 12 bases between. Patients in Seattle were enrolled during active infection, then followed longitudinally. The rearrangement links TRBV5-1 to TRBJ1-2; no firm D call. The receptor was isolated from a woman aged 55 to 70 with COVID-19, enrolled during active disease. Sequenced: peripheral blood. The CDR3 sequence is CASSPTTAGYTF. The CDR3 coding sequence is TGCGCCAGCAGCCCAACCACCGCGGGCTACACCTTC. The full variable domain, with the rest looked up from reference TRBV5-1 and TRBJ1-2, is KAGVTQTPRYLIKTRGQQVTLSCSPISGHRSVSWYQQTPGQGLQFLFEYFSETQRNKGNFPGRFSGRQFSNSRSEMNVSTLELGDSALYLCASSPTTAGYTFGSGTRLTVV.